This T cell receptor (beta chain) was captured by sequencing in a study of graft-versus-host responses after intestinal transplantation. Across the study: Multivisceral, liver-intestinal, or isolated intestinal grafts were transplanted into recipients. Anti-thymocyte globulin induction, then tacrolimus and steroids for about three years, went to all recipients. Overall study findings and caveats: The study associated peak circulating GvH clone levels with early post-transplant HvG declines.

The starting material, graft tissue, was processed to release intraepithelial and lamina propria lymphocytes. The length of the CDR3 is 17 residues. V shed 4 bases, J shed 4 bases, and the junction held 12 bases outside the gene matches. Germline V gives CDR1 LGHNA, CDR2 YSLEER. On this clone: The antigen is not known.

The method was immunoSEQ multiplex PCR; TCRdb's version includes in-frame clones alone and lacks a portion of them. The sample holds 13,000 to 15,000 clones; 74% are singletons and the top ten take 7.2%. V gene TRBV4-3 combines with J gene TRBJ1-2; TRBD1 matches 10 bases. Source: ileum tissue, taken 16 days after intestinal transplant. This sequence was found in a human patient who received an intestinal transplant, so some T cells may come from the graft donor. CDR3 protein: CASSRGAGTGDSYGYTF. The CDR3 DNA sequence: TGCGCCAGCAGCCGAGGGGCCGGGACAGGGGATAGCTATGGCTACACCTTC.